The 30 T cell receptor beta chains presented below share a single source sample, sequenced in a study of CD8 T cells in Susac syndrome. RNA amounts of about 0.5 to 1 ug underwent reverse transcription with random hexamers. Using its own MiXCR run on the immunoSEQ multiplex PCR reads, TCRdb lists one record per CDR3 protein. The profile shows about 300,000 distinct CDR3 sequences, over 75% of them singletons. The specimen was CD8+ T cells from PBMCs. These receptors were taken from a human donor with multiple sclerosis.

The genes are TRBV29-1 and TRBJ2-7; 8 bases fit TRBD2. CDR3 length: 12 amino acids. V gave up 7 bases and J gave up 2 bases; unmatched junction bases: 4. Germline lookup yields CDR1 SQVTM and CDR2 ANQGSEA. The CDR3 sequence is CSALAGPYEQYF. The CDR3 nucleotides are TGCAGCGCATTAGCGGGACCCTACGAGCAGTACTTC.

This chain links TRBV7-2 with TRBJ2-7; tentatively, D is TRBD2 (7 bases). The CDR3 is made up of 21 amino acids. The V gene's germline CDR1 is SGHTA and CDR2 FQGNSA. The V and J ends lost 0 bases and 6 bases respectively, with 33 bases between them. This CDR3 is CASSLAARSVGGWGGVGEQYF. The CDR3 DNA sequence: TGTGCCAGCAGCTTAGCGGCTAGGAGTGTGGGTGGATGGGGGGGCGTCGGCGAGCAGTACTTC.

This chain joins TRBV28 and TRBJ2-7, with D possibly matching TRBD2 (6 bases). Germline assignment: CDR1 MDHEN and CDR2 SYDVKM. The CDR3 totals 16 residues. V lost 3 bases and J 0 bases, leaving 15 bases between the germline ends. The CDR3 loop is CASSFRGRDSSYEQYF. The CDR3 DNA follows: TGTGCCAGCAGTTTTAGAGGTCGGGACTCCTCCTACGAGCAGTACTTC.

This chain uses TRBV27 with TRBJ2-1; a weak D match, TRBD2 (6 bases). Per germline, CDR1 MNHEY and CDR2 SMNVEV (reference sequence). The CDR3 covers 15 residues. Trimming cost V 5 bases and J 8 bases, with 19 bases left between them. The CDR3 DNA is TGTGCCAGCAGTGGCGTGGGAGGTGCCTATCATGAGCAGTTCTTC. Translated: CASSGVGGAYHEQFF.

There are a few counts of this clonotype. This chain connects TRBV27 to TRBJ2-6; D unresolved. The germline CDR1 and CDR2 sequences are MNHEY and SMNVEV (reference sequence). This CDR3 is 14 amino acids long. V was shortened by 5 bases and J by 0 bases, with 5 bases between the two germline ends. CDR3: CASSPSSGANVLTF. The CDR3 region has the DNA TGTGCCAGCAGTCCTTCCTCTGGGGCCAACGTCCTGACTTTC.

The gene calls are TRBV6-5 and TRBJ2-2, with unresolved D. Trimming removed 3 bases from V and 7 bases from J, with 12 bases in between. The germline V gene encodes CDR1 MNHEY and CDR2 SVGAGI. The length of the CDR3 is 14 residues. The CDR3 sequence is CASSYERMGGELFF. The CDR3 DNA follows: TGTGCCAGCAGTTATGAGAGGATGGGCGGGGAGCTGTTTTTT.

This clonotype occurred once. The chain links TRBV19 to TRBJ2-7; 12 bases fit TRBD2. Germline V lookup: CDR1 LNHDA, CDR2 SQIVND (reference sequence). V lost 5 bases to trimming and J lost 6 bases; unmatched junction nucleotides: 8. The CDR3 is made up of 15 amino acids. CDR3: CASSARTSGTFEQYF. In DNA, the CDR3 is TGTGCCAGTAGTGCCCGGACTAGCGGGACCTTCGAGCAGTACTTC.

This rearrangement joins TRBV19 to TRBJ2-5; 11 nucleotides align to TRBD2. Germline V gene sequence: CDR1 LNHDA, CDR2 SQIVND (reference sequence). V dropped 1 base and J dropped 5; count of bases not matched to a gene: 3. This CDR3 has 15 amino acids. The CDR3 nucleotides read TGTGCCAGTAGTATAGTAGCGGGAGGGCCCGAGACCCAGTACTTC. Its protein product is CASSIVAGGPETQYF. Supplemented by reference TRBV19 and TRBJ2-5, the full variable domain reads DGGITQSPKYLFRKEGQNVTLSCEQNLNHDAMYWYRQDPGQGLRLIYYSQIVNDFQKGDIAEGYSVSREKKESFPLTVTSAQKNPTAFYLCASSIVAGGPETQYFGPGTRLLVL.

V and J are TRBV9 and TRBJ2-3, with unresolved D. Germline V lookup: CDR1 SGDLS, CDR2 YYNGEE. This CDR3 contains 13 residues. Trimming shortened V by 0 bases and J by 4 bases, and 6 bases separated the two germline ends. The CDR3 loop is CASSVVVPDTQYF. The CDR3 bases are TGTGCCAGCAGCGTAGTTGTTCCAGATACGCAGTATTTT.

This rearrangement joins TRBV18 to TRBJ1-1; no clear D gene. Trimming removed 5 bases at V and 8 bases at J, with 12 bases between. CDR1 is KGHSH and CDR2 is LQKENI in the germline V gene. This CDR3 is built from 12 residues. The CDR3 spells CASSSPPGEAFF. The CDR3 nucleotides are TGTGCCAGCTCAAGCCCGCCGGGAGAAGCTTTCTTT.

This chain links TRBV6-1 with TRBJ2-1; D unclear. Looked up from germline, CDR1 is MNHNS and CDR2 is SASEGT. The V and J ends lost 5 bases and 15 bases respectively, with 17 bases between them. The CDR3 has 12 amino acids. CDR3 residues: CASSPSVDYTFF. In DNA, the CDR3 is TGTGCCAGCAGTCCCTCCGTGGATTATACGTTCTTC.

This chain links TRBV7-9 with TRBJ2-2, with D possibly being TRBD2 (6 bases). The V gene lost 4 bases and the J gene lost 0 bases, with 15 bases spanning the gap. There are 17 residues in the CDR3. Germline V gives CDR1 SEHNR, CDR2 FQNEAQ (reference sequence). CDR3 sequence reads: CASSSRGRDANTGELFF. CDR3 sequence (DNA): TGTGCCAGCAGCTCGCGGGGTCGAGATGCGAACACCGGGGAGCTGTTTTTT.

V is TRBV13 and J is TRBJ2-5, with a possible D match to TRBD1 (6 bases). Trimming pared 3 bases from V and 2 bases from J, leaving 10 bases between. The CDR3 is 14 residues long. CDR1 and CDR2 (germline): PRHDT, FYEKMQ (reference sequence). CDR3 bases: TGTGCCAGCAGCTTTGAGGGACATCAAGAGACCCAGTACTTC. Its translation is CASSFEGHQETQYF.

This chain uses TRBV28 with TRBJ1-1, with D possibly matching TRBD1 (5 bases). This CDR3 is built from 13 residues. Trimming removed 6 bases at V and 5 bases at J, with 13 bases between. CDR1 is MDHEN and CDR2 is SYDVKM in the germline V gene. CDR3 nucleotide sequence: TGTGCCAGCAGGGACCAGGGTGGGACTGAAGCTTTCTTT. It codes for CASRDQGGTEAFF.

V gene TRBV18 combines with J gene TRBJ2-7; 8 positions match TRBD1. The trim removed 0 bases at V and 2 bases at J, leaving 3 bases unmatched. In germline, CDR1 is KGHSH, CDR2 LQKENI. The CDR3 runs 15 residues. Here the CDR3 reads CASSPPLTGAYEQYF. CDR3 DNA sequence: TGTGCCAGCTCACCACCTTTGACAGGGGCCTACGAGCAGTACTTC.

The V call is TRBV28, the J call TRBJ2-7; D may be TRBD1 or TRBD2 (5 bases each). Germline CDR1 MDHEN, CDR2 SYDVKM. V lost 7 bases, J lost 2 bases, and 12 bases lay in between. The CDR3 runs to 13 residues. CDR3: CASTRGVTYEQYF. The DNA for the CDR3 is TGTGCCAGCACCCGAGGGGTGACCTACGAGCAGTACTTC.

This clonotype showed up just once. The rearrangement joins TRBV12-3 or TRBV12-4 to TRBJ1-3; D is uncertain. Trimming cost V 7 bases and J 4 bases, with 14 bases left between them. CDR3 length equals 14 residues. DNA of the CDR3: TGTGCCAGCACCTTGGGTTCCTTCGGAAACACCATATATTTT. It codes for CASTLGSFGNTIYF.

CDR3 DNA sequence: TGTGCCAGCAGCTTAGATCTAGCGGGGGGGCAGGAAACCCCCACAGATACGCAGTATTTT. Its translation: CASSLDLAGGQETPTDTQYF. The chain joins TRBV7-6 to TRBJ2-3; 12 positions agree with TRBD2. Germline V gene lookup returns CDR1 SGHVS and CDR2 FNYEAQ. There are 20 residues in the CDR3. Trimming took 1 base from V and 2 from J; bases not matched to a gene: 13.

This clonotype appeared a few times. The DNA of the CDR3 is TGTGCCAGCAGCTTAGCTACTGAAGCTTTCTTT. Residues: CASSLATEAFF. This sequence joins TRBV11-2 and TRBJ1-1; no definite D call. The CDR3 has 11 amino acids. The V gene lost 1 base and the J gene lost 5 bases, with 2 bases spanning the gap. The germline gives CDR1 SGHAT, CDR2 FQNNGV.

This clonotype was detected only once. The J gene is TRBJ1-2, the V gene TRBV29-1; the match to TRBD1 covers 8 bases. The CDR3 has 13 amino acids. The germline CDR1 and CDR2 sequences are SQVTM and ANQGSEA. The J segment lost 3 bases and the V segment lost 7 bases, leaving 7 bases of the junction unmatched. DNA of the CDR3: TGCAGCGCACGGGACAGGCCGGACTATGGCTACACCTTC. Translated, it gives CSARDRPDYGYTF.

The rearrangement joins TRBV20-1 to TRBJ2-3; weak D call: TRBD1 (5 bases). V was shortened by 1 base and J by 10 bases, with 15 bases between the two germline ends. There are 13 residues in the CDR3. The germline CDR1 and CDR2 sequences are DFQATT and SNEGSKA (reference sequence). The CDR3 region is CSARAGSPTAQYF. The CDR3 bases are TGCAGTGCTAGAGCAGGGTCTCCTACTGCGCAGTATTTT.

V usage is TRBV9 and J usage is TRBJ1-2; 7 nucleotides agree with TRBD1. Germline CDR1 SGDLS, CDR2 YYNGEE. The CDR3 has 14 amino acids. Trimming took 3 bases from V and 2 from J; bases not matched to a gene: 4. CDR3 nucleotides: TGTGCCAGCAGCGGACAGGGCGCAAACTATGGCTACACCTTC. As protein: CASSGQGANYGYTF.

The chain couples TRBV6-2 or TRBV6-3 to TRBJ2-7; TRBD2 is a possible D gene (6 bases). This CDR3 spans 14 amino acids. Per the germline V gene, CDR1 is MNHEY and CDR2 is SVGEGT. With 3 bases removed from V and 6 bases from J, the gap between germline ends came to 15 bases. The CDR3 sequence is CASSYSGSPSEQYF. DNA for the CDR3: TGTGCCAGCAGTTATAGCGGCAGCCCGTCCGAGCAGTACTTC.

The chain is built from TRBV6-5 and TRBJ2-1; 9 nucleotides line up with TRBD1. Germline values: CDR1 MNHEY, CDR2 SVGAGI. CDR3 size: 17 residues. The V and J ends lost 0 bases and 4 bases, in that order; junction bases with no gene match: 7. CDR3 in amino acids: CASSYSTGTGPYNEQFF. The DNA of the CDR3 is TGTGCCAGCAGTTACTCGACCGGGACAGGGCCTTACAATGAGCAGTTCTTC.

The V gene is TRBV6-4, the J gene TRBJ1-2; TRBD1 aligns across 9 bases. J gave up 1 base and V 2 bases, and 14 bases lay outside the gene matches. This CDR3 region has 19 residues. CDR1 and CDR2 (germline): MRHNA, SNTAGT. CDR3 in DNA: TGTGCCAGCAGTGACACCGCCCGCCGGGACAGGGATTTTAACTATGGCTACACCTTC. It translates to CASSDTARRDRDFNYGYTF.

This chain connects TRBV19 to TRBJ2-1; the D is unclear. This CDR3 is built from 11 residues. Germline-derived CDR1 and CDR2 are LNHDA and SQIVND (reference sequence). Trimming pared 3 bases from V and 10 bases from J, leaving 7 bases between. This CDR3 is CASSMALEQFF. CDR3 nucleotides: TGTGCCAGTAGTATGGCGCTAGAGCAGTTCTTC.

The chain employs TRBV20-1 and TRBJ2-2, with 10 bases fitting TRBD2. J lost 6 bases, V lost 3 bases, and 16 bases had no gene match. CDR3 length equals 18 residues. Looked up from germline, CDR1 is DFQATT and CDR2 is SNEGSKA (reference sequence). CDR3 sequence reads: CSARGGVAGGGGAGELFF. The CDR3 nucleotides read TGCAGTGCTAGGGGTGGAGTAGCGGGAGGCGGGGGTGCCGGGGAGCTGTTTTTT.

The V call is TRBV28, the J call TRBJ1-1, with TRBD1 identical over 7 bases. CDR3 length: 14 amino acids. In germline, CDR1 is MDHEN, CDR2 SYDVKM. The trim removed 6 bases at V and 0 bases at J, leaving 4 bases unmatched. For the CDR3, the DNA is TGTGCCAGCAGATCGACAGGGCTGAACACTGAAGCTTTCTTT. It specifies CASRSTGLNTEAFF.

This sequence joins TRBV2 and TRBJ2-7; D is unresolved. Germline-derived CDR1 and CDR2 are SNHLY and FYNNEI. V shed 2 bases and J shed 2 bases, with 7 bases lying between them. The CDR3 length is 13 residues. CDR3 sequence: CASSESGAYEQYF. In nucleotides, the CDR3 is TGTGCCAGCAGTGAATCTGGAGCCTACGAGCAGTACTTC.

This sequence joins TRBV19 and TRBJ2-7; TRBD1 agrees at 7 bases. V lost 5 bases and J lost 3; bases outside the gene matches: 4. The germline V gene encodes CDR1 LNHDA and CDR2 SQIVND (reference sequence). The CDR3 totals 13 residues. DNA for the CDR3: TGTGCCAGTAGTGCGACAGGGTACTACGAGCAGTACTTC. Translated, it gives CASSATGYYEQYF.